This T cell receptor beta chain appears in the sequencing data of a study of shared clonotypes between healthy human individuals. V was trimmed by 8 bases and J by 8 bases, leaving 19 bases between them. This CDR3 is built from 14 residues. CDR1 and CDR2 from the germline V gene are MNHEY and SMNVEV (reference sequence). Measured with immunoSEQ multiplex PCR; TCRdb has only the in-frame clones, and not every one. This sample has 85,000 to 100,000 clones, with roughly two thirds found just once. This TCR derives from a man younger than 45 in good health. Sequenced: memory CD8+ T cells sorted from blood. Subset reported: CD45RO+ cells pooled with CCR7-negative TemRA cells. The chain carries TRBV27 and TRBJ2-1; D perhaps matches TRBD2 (7 bases). Here the CDR3 DNA reads TGTGCCAGCGGGGGGGGGCTTGGTGGGTATGAGCAGTTCTTC. Translation gives CASGGGLGGYEQFF.